This T cell receptor beta chain originates from a study of follicular helper T cells after annual influenza vaccination. Overall study findings and caveats: Recurrent ICOS+CD38+ cTfh clonotypes included tetramer and AIM influenza-specific ones.

Assay: immunoSEQ multiplex PCR; the TCRdb copy retains only in-frame clones and omits some. The profile shows under 7,000 clones, around four fifths of them singletons. The sample's time point: 2015-2016 season, pre-vaccination. Community-dwelling subjects without influenza vaccination in the prior 6 months were enrolled. As to this clone: Its cognate antigen is unknown.

V was pared by 2 bases and J by 1 base, with 8 bases between. The CDR3 sequence is 14 residues long. In germline, CDR1 is SGHTA, CDR2 FQGTGA. The material sequenced was CXCR5- memory CD4+ T cells sorted from blood, taken on the day of influenza vaccination. The origin of this receptor is an adult who received the influenza vaccine. The rearrangement links TRBV7-3 to TRBJ1-1; possibly TRBD1 for D (5 bases). CDR3 sequence: CASSLSGGNTEAFF. The CDR3 nucleotides are TGTGCCAGCAGCTTATCTGGGGGGAACACTGAAGCTTTCTTT.